The rows below give T cell receptor beta chains drawn from one sample of a study of multiple sclerosis patients with progressive multifocal leukoencephalopathy. Using immunoSEQ multiplex PCR, the repertoire was profiled, and TCRdb retains in-frame clones only, with some absent. This table holds 29,000 or so clones, about nine tenths found once. Here the sequenced sample was PBMCs, taken from a patient treated with natalizumab. The receptors originated from a human donor with multiple sclerosis. The CDR3 runs from the conserved cysteine through the conserved F or W. A D gene is named only where the DNA matches it firmly. Expanded clones are given a class, and other clones once, few, many or no size at all.

v_call	d_call	j_call	clone_size	cdr3_aa	cdr3_nt
TRBV10-2	.	TRBJ1-2	.	CASRSLNLNYGYTF	TGCGCCAGCAGGTCCTTAAACTTAAACTATGGCTACACCTTC
TRBV11-2	.	TRBJ1-1	.	CASSLKGSHTEAFF	TGTGCCAGCAGCTTAAAGGGTAGCCACACTGAAGCTTTCTTT
TRBV5-4	.	TRBJ2-4	once	CAHRPFCIQYF	TGTGCTCACCGCCCATTCTGCATTCAGTACTTC
TRBV5-5	.	TRBJ1-2	.	CASSLVGAANYGYTF	TGTGCCAGCAGCTTGGTGGGGGCAGCTAACTATGGCTACACCTTC
TRBV27	.	TRBJ2-1	once	CASSLRNQEEGFF	TGTGCCAGCAGTTTACGGAATCAGGAGGAGGGGTTCTTC
TRBV25-1	.	TRBJ2-2	.	CASSEYRREGTGELFF	TGTGCCAGCAGTGAATATCGCAGGGAAGGCACCGGGGAGCTGTTTTTT
TRBV5-1	TRBD1	TRBJ1-6	.	CASSPGQINSPLHF	TGCGCCAGCAGCCCGGGACAGATTAATTCACCCCTCCACTTT
TRBV7-9	TRBD2	TRBJ2-7	once	CASSFSGLAGGEQYF	TGTGCCAGCAGCTTTAGCGGACTAGCGGGAGGGGAGCAGTACTTC
TRBV5-1	TRBD1	TRBJ2-5	.	CASSLGTGLGAETQYF	TGCGCCAGCAGCTTGGGGACAGGTCTGGGGGCAGAGACCCAGTACTTC
TRBV4-2	.	TRBJ2-7	.	CASSQAQGGIYEQYF	TGTGCCAGCAGCCAAGCGCAGGGGGGCATCTACGAGCAGTACTTC
TRBV9	.	TRBJ1-3	.	CASSPDTAGNTIYF	TGTGCCAGCAGCCCCGACACAGCTGGAAACACCATATATTTT
TRBV7-2	.	TRBJ1-1	once	CASSLLQGRAGNTEAFF	TGTGCCAGCAGCTTATTGCAAGGCAGGGCAGGGAACACTGAAGCTTTCTTT
TRBV30	TRBD2	TRBJ2-4	few	CAWRPGGQNIQYF	TGTGCCTGGAGACCGGGGGGACAAAACATTCAGTACTTC
TRBV6-6	.	TRBJ1-2	.	CASSPLGRGGTYGYTF	TGTGCCAGCAGCCCCTTAGGCCGGGGGGGAACCTATGGCTACACCTTC
TRBV27	.	TRBJ2-7	.	CASSLSSGYSYEQYF	TGTGCCAGCAGTTTATCCTCTGGGTACTCCTACGAGCAGTACTTC
TRBV5-1	TRBD2	TRBJ2-7	.	CASRKSGGRGNEQYF	TGCGCCAGCAGGAAGAGTGGCGGGAGGGGGAACGAGCAGTACTTC
TRBV27	TRBD1	TRBJ1-1	.	CASSFRQGRTEAFF	TGTGCCAGCAGTTTTCGACAGGGGCGCACTGAAGCTTTCTTT
TRBV15	TRBD1	TRBJ2-1	.	CATSRDRVNEQFF	TGTGCCACCAGCAGGGACAGGGTGAATGAGCAGTTCTTC
TRBV6-1	.	TRBJ1-2	.	CASSEYSYGYTF	TGTGCCAGCAGTGAATACAGCTATGGCTACACCTTC
TRBV7-7	.	TRBJ1-3	.	CASSLATGYGNTIYF	TGTGCCAGCAGCTTAGCGACAGGATACGGAAACACCATATATTTT
TRBV2	.	TRBJ2-5	.	CASSREIGETQYF	TGTGCCAGCAGCCGGGAGATTGGAGAGACCCAGTACTTC
TRBV4-1	TRBD2	TRBJ2-3	.	CASSQGPGLAGSTDTQYF	TGCGCCAGCAGCCAAGGGCCGGGACTAGCGGGAAGTACAGATACGCAGTATTTT
TRBV7-6	TRBD1	TRBJ2-7	.	CASSLEGQGFTYEQYF	TGTGCCAGCAGCTTAGAGGGACAGGGGTTCACCTACGAGCAGTACTTC
TRBV25-1	TRBD2	TRBJ2-2	.	CASSDALARTGELFF	TGTGCCAGCAGTGATGCACTAGCGAGGACCGGGGAGCTGTTTTTT
TRBV6-1	TRBD1	TRBJ1-5	.	CASSPKGASNQPQHF	TGTGCCAGCAGTCCGAAGGGGGCAAGCAATCAGCCCCAGCATTTT
TRBV19	TRBD1	TRBJ1-2	.	CASSKGPDRTTRNYGYTF	TGTGCCAGTAGTAAGGGGCCGGACAGGACGACAAGAAACTATGGCTACACCTTC
TRBV27	.	TRBJ1-1	.	CASSSSPHGGTEAFF	TGTGCCAGCAGTTCGTCCCCCCACGGCGGCACTGAAGCTTTCTTT
TRBV9	TRBD1	TRBJ2-7	.	CASSVGTGTEQYF	TGTGCCAGCAGCGTAGGGACAGGGACCGAGCAGTACTTC
TRBV5-8	TRBD1	TRBJ2-7	.	CASSWDREAYEQYF	TGTGCCAGCAGCTGGGACAGGGAGGCCTACGAGCAGTACTTC